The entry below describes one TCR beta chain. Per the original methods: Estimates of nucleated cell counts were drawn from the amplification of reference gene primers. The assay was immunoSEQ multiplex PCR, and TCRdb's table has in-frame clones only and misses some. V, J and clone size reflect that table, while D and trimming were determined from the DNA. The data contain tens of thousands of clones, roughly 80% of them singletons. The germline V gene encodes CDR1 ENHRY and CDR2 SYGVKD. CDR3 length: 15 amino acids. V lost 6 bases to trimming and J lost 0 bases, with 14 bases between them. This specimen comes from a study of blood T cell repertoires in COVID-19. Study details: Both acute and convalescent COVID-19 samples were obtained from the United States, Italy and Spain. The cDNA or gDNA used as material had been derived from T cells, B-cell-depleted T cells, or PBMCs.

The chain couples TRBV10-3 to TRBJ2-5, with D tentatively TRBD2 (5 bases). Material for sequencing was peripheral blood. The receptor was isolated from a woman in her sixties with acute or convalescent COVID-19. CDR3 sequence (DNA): TGTGCCATCAGGGACGGGGTGGCGGACCAAGAGACCCAGTACTTC. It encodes CAIRDGVADQETQYF.